Below, 12 T cell receptor beta chains from the same sample are listed, as sequenced in a study of cytomegalovirus exposure and HLA in healthy donors. Vbeta (60) and Jbeta (13) primers were used in the PCR. The table came from immunoSEQ multiplex PCR; TCRdb's copy has only in-frame clones and leaves some out. Seen here are approximately 120,000 clones, around 74% observed once, and the top ten hold 3.1%. The sample consisted of PBMCs. The receptors derive from a man aged 30 to 39 in good health and CMV-seronegative.

The V call is TRBV19, the J call TRBJ1-1; D is undetermined. Germline lookup yields CDR1 LNHDA and CDR2 SQIVND (reference sequence). This CDR3 is 14 amino acids long. V lost 5 bases and J 3 bases, leaving 13 bases between the germline ends. The CDR3: CASSLSGFYTEAFF. The CDR3 nucleotides are TGTGCCAGTAGTTTGTCCGGGTTTTACACTGAAGCTTTCTTT.

The chain uses TRBV5-1 and TRBJ1-2, with 8 bases fitting TRBD1. V lost 2 bases, J lost 4 bases, and 10 bases stayed unmatched. CDR1 is SGHRS and CDR2 is YFSETQ in the germline V gene. This CDR3 has 16 residues. CDR3 DNA sequence: TGCGCCAGCAGCTTAGGTCCGGGACAGGAGGCCTATGGCTACACCTTC. Residues: CASSLGPGQEAYGYTF.

This clone has more than one count but fewer than ten. The V call is TRBV4-2, the J call TRBJ2-5; 13 nucleotides line up with TRBD2. The CDR3 is 18 amino acids. CDR1 is LGHNA, CDR2 YNFKEQ, per germline. V dropped 5 bases and J dropped 2; count of bases not matched to a gene: 11. The CDR3 DNA is TGTGCCAGCAGCTCTCGACTAGCGGGGGGTAAATCACAAGAGACCCAGTACTTC. It encodes CASSSRLAGGKSQETQYF.

The chain links TRBV9 to TRBJ1-1; 11 nucleotides agree with TRBD1. With 0 bases clipped from V and 10 bases from J, the junction kept 5 bases outside the gene matches. Per the germline V gene, CDR1 is SGDLS and CDR2 is YYNGEE. The CDR3 contains 14 residues. The CDR3, as DNA: TGTGCCAGCAGCGTAGGAGGACAGGGGGCAAGAGCTTTCTTT. It is translated as CASSVGGQGARAFF. Full variable domain (missing parts from reference TRBV9 and TRBJ1-1): DSGVTQTPKHLITATGQRVTLRCSPRSGDLSVYWYQQSLDQGLQFLIQYYNGEERAKGNILERFSAQQFPDLHSELNLSSLELGDSALYFCASSVGGQGARAFFGQGTRLTVV.

The chain employs TRBV25-1 and TRBJ2-7; D gene uncertain. The CDR3 is 13 residues long. From germline, CDR1 is MGHDK and CDR2 SYGVNS. Trimming cost V 0 bases and J 3 bases, with 6 bases left between them. CDR3 amino acids: CASSEYGFYEQYF. The CDR3 DNA reads TGTGCCAGCAGTGAATACGGGTTCTACGAGCAGTACTTC.

This rearrangement joins TRBV6-5 to TRBJ2-5, with D possibly being TRBD2 (5 bases). The V and J ends lost 6 bases and 1 base respectively, with 12 bases between them. Germline V gene data show CDR1 as MNHEY and CDR2 as SVGAGI. This CDR3 has 14 residues. The CDR3 region is CASSPGLLQETQYF. The CDR3 DNA sequence: TGTGCCAGCAGCCCGGGATTACTCCAAGAGACCCAGTACTTC.

The rearrangement uses TRBV29-1 and TRBJ1-2; 9 nucleotides agree with TRBD1. Looked up from germline, CDR1 is SQVTM and CDR2 is ANQGSEA. The CDR3 contains 15 residues. Germline trimming cut 3 bases from V and 5 bases from J; bases unmatched to any gene: 10. CDR3 sequence reads: CSVDLGQGYSYGYTF. CDR3 sequence (DNA): TGCAGCGTTGATTTGGGACAGGGATATAGTTATGGCTACACCTTC.

This sequence joins TRBV5-5 and TRBJ2-3, with TRBD2 identical over 14 bases. The CDR3 runs to 16 residues. J lost 5 bases, V lost 3 bases, and 5 bases had no gene match. CDR1 and CDR2 (germline): SGHKS, YYEKEE (reference sequence). The CDR3 is CASSSPGLAGEDTQYF. DNA for the CDR3: TGTGCCAGCAGCTCACCGGGACTAGCGGGAGAAGATACGCAGTATTTT.

This clone was seen more than once but under ten times. In nucleotides, the CDR3 is TGTGCCAGCAGCTTAGGTCAGGGCTCTGCAACTAATGAAAAACTGTTTTTT. This encodes CASSLGQGSATNEKLFF. This sequence joins TRBV7-9 and TRBJ1-4; tentative D call: TRBD1 (5 bases). The CDR3 has 17 amino acids. Germline CDR1 SEHNR, CDR2 FQNEAQ (reference sequence). Trimming took off 1 base at V and 0 bases at J, with 12 bases between the two ends.

This clone was seen only a few times. The chain employs TRBV2 and TRBJ2-6; 7 bases map to TRBD1. Germline CDR1 is SNHLY and CDR2 is FYNNEI. J lost 3 bases, V lost 9 bases, and 11 bases had no gene match. This CDR3 has 16 amino acids. CDR3 coding DNA: TGTGCCAGAGACCGGGACAGAGGTCTTGGGGCCAACGTCCTGACTTTC. Residues: CARDRDRGLGANVLTF.

The V call is TRBV28, the J call TRBJ2-5; no clear D. This CDR3 has 11 amino acids. Germline CDR1 reads MDHEN; CDR2 reads SYDVKM. Trimming took off 5 bases at V and 7 bases at J, with 8 bases between the two ends. CDR3 residues: CASSNTGTQYF. CDR3 nucleotide sequence: TGTGCCAGCAGTAACACGGGGACCCAGTACTTC. The variable domain in full, completed from reference TRBV28 and TRBJ2-5, reads DVKVTQSSRYLVKRTGEKVFLECVQDMDHENMFWYRQDPGLGLRLIYFSYDVKMKEKGDIPEGYSVSREKKERFSLILESASTNQTSMYLCASSNTGTQYFGPGTRLLVL.

V usage is TRBV4-2 and J usage is TRBJ2-7; 7 bases agree with TRBD1. The CDR3 length is 14 residues. V was clipped by 0 bases and J by 7 bases; unmatched bases: 6. The germline gives CDR1 LGHNA, CDR2 YNFKEQ. The CDR3 loop is CASSQEQGVGEQYF. The CDR3 nucleotides read TGTGCCAGCAGCCAAGAGCAGGGGGTTGGAGAGCAGTACTTC.